This passage covers 24 T cell receptor beta chains from one sample sequenced in a study of blood T cell repertoires in COVID-19. Assay used: immunoSEQ multiplex PCR; TCRdb lists only in-frame clones, some missing. The data hold 90,000 or so clones, with about 91% observed a single time. Sequencing was performed on peripheral blood. These receptors were obtained from a man aged 55 to 70 with acute or convalescent COVID-19.

The V gene is TRBV6-2 or TRBV6-3, the J gene TRBJ1-2; D is unclear. CDR1 MNHEY and CDR2 SVGEGT come from the germline V gene. V shed 4 bases and J shed 7 bases, with 10 bases lying between them. The CDR3 runs to 12 residues. In nucleotides, the CDR3 is TGTGCCAGCAGTTCCTCGGCTGCTGGCTACACCTTC. Translation gives CASSSSAAGYTF.

The CDR3 sequence is CASSPIDRGDYGYTF. The CDR3, as DNA: TGTGCCAGCAGCCCGATCGACAGGGGGGACTATGGCTACACCTTC. J is TRBJ1-2 and V is TRBV3-1 (or the pseudogene TRBV3-2), with 9 bases aligning to TRBD1. V lost 4 bases to trimming and J lost 3 bases; unmatched junction nucleotides: 6. The CDR3 consists of 15 residues. Germline CDR1 and CDR2: LGHDT and YNNKEL (reference sequence).

The CDR3 spells CASTKDPTGDSYEQYF. The CDR3 nucleotides read TGTGCCAGCACCAAAGACCCGACAGGGGATTCCTACGAGCAGTACTTC. V and J are TRBV6-7 and TRBJ2-7; 8 positions agree with TRBD1. TRBV6-7 is marked as an open reading frame, function uncertain. With 7 bases clipped from V and 1 base from J, the junction kept 12 bases outside the gene matches. This CDR3 region has 16 residues.

This clone showed up just once. The chain has TRBV12-3 or TRBV12-4 and TRBJ1-5, with D possibly matching TRBD1 (5 bases). V was cut by 1 base and J by 13 bases, with 11 bases left in between. The CDR3 has 12 residues. The CDR3 sequence is CASSLVPDRQHF. For the CDR3, the DNA is TGTGCCAGCAGTTTAGTCCCAGACAGACAGCATTTT.

This clone was observed once. The chain carries TRBV27 and TRBJ2-4; no firm D call. Trimming took off 5 bases at V and 6 bases at J, with 14 bases between the two ends. CDR3 length: 14 residues. Germline V lookup: CDR1 MNHEY, CDR2 SMNVEV (reference sequence). CDR3 nucleotides: TGTGCCAGCAGTCAGTCCCCCCCGGGAAACATTCAGTACTTC. Protein product: CASSQSPPGNIQYF.

This clone was observed a few times. This specimen includes other DNA sequences encoding the same CDR3. V usage is TRBV5-1 and J usage is TRBJ1-1; unclear D gene. V dropped 0 bases and J dropped 0 bases, with 9 bases sitting between them. This CDR3 has 15 residues. CDR1 is SGHRS and CDR2 is YFSETQ in the germline V gene. CDR3 protein: CASSLAAGMNTEAFF. As DNA, the CDR3 is TGCGCCAGCAGCTTGGCGGCGGGAATGAACACTGAAGCTTTCTTT.

This clone was counted only a few times. The chain uses TRBV4-1 and TRBJ2-5; D possibly corresponds to TRBD2 (6 bases). The CDR3 sequence is 15 residues long. CDR1 and CDR2 from the germline V gene are MGHRA and YSYEKL. Trimming pared 3 bases from V and 1 base from J, leaving 12 bases between. DNA for the CDR3: TGCGCCAGCAGCCATGCTCAGGGAGGCCAAGAGACCCAGTACTTC. Amino acids: CASSHAQGGQETQYF.

The gene calls are TRBV10-1 and TRBJ2-1; 11 bases line up with TRBD2. Per the germline V gene, CDR1 is WNHNN and CDR2 is SYGVQD (reference sequence). This CDR3 contains 16 residues. V shed 4 bases, J shed 6 bases, and the junction held 8 bases outside the gene matches. In DNA, the CDR3 is TGCGCCAGCAGTGGTGGTAGCGGGAGGGCCGGCAATGAGCAGTTCTTC. It yields the protein CASSGGSGRAGNEQFF.

The chain combines TRBV5-6 with TRBJ2-2; 11 nucleotides align to TRBD2. The germline V gene has CDR1 SGHDT and CDR2 YYEEEE. The length of the CDR3 is 17 residues. The trim removed 4 bases at V and 2 bases at J, leaving 7 bases unmatched. The CDR3 DNA is TGTGCCAGCAGCCCCCCGGGACTAGCGGTAAACACCGGGGAGCTGTTTTTT. Amino acids: CASSPPGLAVNTGELFF.

V gene TRBV12-3 or TRBV12-4 combines with J gene TRBJ1-5; D is ambiguous. Trimming removed 1 base at V and 5 bases at J, with 6 bases between. The CDR3 is 13 residues long. CDR3 coding DNA: TGTGCCAGCAGTTTAGGGAGGGATCAGCCCCAGCATTTT. This codes for CASSLGRDQPQHF.

The rearrangement links TRBV6-5 to TRBJ1-2, with TRBD1 matching over 7 bases. The CDR3 runs 12 residues. Trimming took 11 bases from V and 4 from J; bases not matched to a gene: 7. CDR1 is MNHEY and CDR2 is SVGAGI in the germline V gene. CDR3 coding DNA: TGTGCCGGACGTGGGACAGCCTATGGCTACACCTTC. Protein: CAGRGTAYGYTF.

The rearrangement uses TRBV5-1 and TRBJ1-2, with 11 bases identical to TRBD1. The CDR3 spans 16 residues. The germline V gene encodes CDR1 SGHRS and CDR2 YFSETQ. The junction had 11 bases not matched to a gene; V was cut back by 3 bases and J by 7 bases. The CDR3 loop reads CASSWGLGQGAGGYTF. CDR3 nucleotides: TGCGCCAGCAGCTGGGGACTAGGACAGGGGGCCGGTGGCTACACCTTC.

The chain links TRBV6-1 to TRBJ2-2; D perhaps matches TRBD1 (5 bases). Deletions cut 3 bases from V and 4 bases from J, with 12 bases between. CDR3 length: 15 residues. The V gene's germline CDR1 is MNHNS and CDR2 SASEGT. CDR3 bases: TGTGCCAGCAGTGAGAGGATAGGGGTCACCGGGGAGCTGTTTTTT. This sequence encodes CASSERIGVTGELFF.

The V call is TRBV5-1, the J call TRBJ2-5, with TRBD2 matching over 12 bases. Looked up from germline, CDR1 is SGHRS and CDR2 is YFSETQ. The CDR3 is 16 amino acids. The ends lost 3 bases at V and 4 bases at J; junction bases unmatched: 7. CDR3 nucleotide sequence: TGCGCCAGCAGCTCACTCGGGACTAGCGGGTCAGAGACCCAGTACTTC. Translation: CASSSLGTSGSETQYF.

This clone has a single count. This rearrangement joins TRBV5-1 to TRBJ1-1; 10 nucleotides agree with TRBD1. Per germline, CDR1 SGHRS and CDR2 YFSETQ. The ends lost 4 bases at V and 3 bases at J; junction bases unmatched: 6. This CDR3 is 15 amino acids long. In nucleotides, the CDR3 is TGCGCCAGCAGCAAAGGACAGGGGGTGGACACTGAAGCTTTCTTT. Its translation: CASSKGQGVDTEAFF. Variable domain in full (rest from reference TRBV5-1 and TRBJ1-1): KAGVTQTPRYLIKTRGQQVTLSCSPISGHRSVSWYQQTPGQGLQFLFEYFSETQRNKGNFPGRFSGRQFSNSRSEMNVSTLELGDSALYLCASSKGQGVDTEAFFGQGTRLTVV.

This chain links TRBV30 with TRBJ1-2, with D unresolved. Germline V gene sequence: CDR1 GTSNPN, CDR2 SVGIG (reference sequence). This CDR3 comprises 14 residues. The V end lost 5 bases, the J end lost 4 bases, and 17 bases lay between the germline ends. The CDR3 DNA reads TGTGCCTGGCTTCACAGAGATTTGCTCTATGGCTACACCTTC. Translation gives CAWLHRDLLYGYTF.

This clone was seen only once. This rearrangement joins TRBV14 to TRBJ2-5, with 11 nucleotides matching TRBD1. Germline lookup yields CDR1 SGHDN and CDR2 FVKESK. The trim removed 4 bases at V and 2 bases at J, leaving 12 bases unmatched. CDR3 size: 18 residues. The CDR3 region has the DNA TGTGCCAGCAGCCCCCCCCGGTGGGGACAGGGGGTACAAGAGACCCAGTACTTC. The encoded protein is CASSPPRWGQGVQETQYF.

The chain links TRBV6-5 to TRBJ2-7; 8 nucleotides line up with TRBD1. The CDR3 is 14 residues long. V dropped 2 bases and J dropped 2; count of bases not matched to a gene: 2. The germline V gene encodes CDR1 MNHEY and CDR2 SVGAGI. CDR3 nucleotides: TGTGCCAGCAGTTACCGGACAGGGACCTACGAGCAGTACTTC. This encodes CASSYRTGTYEQYF.

Here the CDR3 DNA reads TGTGCCAGCAGCTTAACTGCCGGACAGGGGATCACTGAAGCTTTCTTT. Translated, it gives CASSLTAGQGITEAFF. This sequence joins TRBV7-3 and TRBJ1-1; 9 positions agree with TRBD1. This CDR3 region has 16 residues. J gave up 4 bases and V 0 bases, and 6 bases lay outside the gene matches. Germline CDR1 is SGHTA and CDR2 is FQGTGA.

The gene calls are TRBV4-2 and TRBJ1-2; 9 bases align to TRBD1. V shed 1 base and J 7 bases; nucleotides not matched to a gene: 10. Germline CDR1 is LGHNA and CDR2 is YNFKEQ. CDR3 length: 16 amino acids. In nucleotides, the CDR3 is TGTGCCAGCAGCCAAGGGCCAGGGGGACAGGGAGGTGGCTACACCTTC. Amino acid sequence: CASSQGPGGQGGGYTF.

V and J are TRBV5-1 and TRBJ1-1, with D unclear. The CDR3 totals 14 residues. Trimming pared 0 bases from V and 4 bases from J, leaving 10 bases between. Germline V CDR1 and CDR2: SGHRS, YFSETQ. The CDR3 DNA reads TGCGCCAGCAGCTTGGGGCGGGGAGGCACTGAAGCTTTCTTT. Its protein product is CASSLGRGGTEAFF.

In this sample, this clone turned up once. The V gene is TRBV29-1, the J gene TRBJ2-1, with 8 bases that match TRBD1. This CDR3 is built from 13 residues. Germline V gene data show CDR1 as SQVTM and CDR2 as ANQGSEA. The trim removed 4 bases at V and 6 bases at J, leaving 5 bases unmatched. The CDR3 sequence is CSVALGQGNEQFF. The CDR3 DNA follows: TGCAGCGTTGCCCTTGGACAGGGCAATGAGCAGTTCTTC.

The J gene is TRBJ1-4, the V gene TRBV6-4; D ambiguous. V dropped 8 bases and J dropped 8 bases, with 24 bases sitting between them. The CDR3 has 16 amino acids. Germline V CDR1 and CDR2: MRHNA, SNTAGT. CDR3 loop: CASPRLLGPRGEKLFF. The CDR3 DNA is TGTGCCAGCCCCCGACTGCTAGGCCCACGGGGAGAAAAACTGTTTTTT.

V usage is TRBV5-1 and J usage is TRBJ2-7, with 9 nucleotides matching TRBD1. The CDR3 covers 15 residues. The V segment lost 3 bases and the J segment 0 bases; nucleotides outside the gene matches: 4. The germline gives CDR1 SGHRS, CDR2 YFSETQ. The CDR3 loop reads CASSWGQGSSYEQYF. DNA for the CDR3: TGCGCCAGCAGCTGGGGACAGGGAAGCTCCTACGAGCAGTACTTC.